This TCR beta chain was profiled in a study of beta chain features in type 1 diabetes. Whole-study findings and limits: The VDJ junctions of type 1 diabetes patients carried fewer insertions and more deletions. Shortening of TCRB CDR3s, moderate but significant, appeared in all four CD4+ subsets of Type 1 diabetes patients.

A word on this clone: Antigen specificity is unknown. At the DNA level, this CDR3 is encoded by other sequences in the same sample as well.

The CDR3 consists of 13 residues. Germline V gene data show CDR1 as SGHRS and CDR2 as YFSETQ. V lost 0 bases, J lost 4 bases, and 7 bases lay in between. About 120 mL of blood, on average, came from one heparinised draw per donor. Sorted cells reached over 95% purity in every population. All of the isolated RNA was reverse transcribed, so expressed TCRB transcripts were sequenced. The data were produced by immunoSEQ multiplex PCR, yet TCRdb's version contains in-frame clones alone and is incomplete. The sample records around 41,000 clones, 60% to 75% being singletons. The sequenced sample was Tregs from blood. The gene calls are TRBV5-1 and TRBJ1-1; D unclear. This receptor was identified in a young man with type 1 diabetes. Some clones in this sample may be carry-over from other donors' samples. CDR3: CASSLAGPTEAFF. In nucleotides, the CDR3 is TGCGCCAGCAGCTTGGCAGGCCCCACTGAAGCTTTCTTT.